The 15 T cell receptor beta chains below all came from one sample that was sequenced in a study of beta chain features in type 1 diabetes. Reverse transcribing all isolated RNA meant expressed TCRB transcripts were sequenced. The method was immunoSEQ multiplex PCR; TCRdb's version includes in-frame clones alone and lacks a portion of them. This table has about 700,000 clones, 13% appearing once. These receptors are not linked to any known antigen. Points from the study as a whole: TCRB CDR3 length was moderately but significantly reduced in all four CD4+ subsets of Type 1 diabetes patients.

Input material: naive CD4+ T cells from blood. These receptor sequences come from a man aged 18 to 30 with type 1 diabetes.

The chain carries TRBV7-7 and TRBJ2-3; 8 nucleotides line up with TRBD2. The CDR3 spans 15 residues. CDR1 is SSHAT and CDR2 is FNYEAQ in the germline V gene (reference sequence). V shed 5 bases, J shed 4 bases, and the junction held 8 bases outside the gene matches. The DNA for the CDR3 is TGTGCCAGCAGCCCCACGGCGGGGGGTGCAGATACGCAGTATTTT. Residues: CASSPTAGGADTQYF.

Written as DNA, the CDR3 is TGTGCCAGCAGAGGGGATAATCAGCCCCAGCATTTT. Its protein is CASRGDNQPQHF. This chain uses TRBV2 with TRBJ1-5; D is possibly TRBD1 (5 bases). Germline CDR1 and CDR2: SNHLY and FYNNEI. Trimming took 6 bases from V and 4 from J, leaving 7 bases between them. This CDR3 comprises 12 residues.

CDR3 sequence (DNA): TGTGCCAGCCAAAGAGGGCCTAACTATGGCTACACCTTC. It encodes CASQRGPNYGYTF. This rearrangement joins TRBV27 to TRBJ1-2; no clear D gene. This CDR3 comprises 13 residues. Germline V gives CDR1 MNHEY, CDR2 SMNVEV (reference sequence). V was clipped by 8 bases and J by 0 bases, with 10 bases between them.

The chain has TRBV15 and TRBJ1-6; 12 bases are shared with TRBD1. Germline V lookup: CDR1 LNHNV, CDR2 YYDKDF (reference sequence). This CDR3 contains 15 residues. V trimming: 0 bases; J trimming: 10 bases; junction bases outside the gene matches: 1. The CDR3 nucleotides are TGTGCCACCAGCAGAGAGGGACAGGGGGCATCACCCCTCCACTTT. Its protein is CATSREGQGASPLHF.

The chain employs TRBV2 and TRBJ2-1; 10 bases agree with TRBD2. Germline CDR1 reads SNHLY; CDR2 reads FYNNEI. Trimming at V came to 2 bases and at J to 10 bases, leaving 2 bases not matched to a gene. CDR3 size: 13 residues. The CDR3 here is CASSEMTSGEQFF. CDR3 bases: TGTGCCAGCAGTGAAATGACTAGCGGGGAGCAGTTCTTC. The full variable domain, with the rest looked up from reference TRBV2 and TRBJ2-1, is EPEVTQTPSHQVTQMGQEVILRCVPISNHLYFYWYRQILGQKVEFLVSFYNNEISEKSEIFDDQFSVERPDGSNFTLKIRSTKLEDSAMYFCASSEMTSGEQFFGPGTRLTVL.

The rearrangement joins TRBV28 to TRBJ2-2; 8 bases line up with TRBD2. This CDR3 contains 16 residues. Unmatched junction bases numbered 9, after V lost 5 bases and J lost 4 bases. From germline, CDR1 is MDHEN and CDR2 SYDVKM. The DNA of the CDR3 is TGTGCCAGCAGTACCAACGGGGGGGCCGGCACCGGGGAGCTGTTTTTT. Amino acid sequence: CASSTNGGAGTGELFF.

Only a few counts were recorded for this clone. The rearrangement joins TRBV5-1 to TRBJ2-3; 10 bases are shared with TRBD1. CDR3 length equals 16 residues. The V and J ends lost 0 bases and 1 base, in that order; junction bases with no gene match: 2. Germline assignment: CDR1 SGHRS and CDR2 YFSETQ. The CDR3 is CASSLEGTGGTDTQYF. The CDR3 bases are TGCGCCAGCAGCTTGGAAGGGACAGGGGGCACAGATACGCAGTATTTT. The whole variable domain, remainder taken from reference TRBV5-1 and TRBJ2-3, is KAGVTQTPRYLIKTRGQQVTLSCSPISGHRSVSWYQQTPGQGLQFLFEYFSETQRNKGNFPGRFSGRQFSNSRSEMNVSTLELGDSALYLCASSLEGTGGTDTQYFGPGTRLTVL.

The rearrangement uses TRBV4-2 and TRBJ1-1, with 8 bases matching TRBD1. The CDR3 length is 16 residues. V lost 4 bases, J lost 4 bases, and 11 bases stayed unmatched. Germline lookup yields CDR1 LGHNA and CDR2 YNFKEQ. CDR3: CASSLYDRGSGTEAFF. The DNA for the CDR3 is TGTGCCAGCAGCCTCTATGACAGGGGTTCGGGCACTGAAGCTTTCTTT.

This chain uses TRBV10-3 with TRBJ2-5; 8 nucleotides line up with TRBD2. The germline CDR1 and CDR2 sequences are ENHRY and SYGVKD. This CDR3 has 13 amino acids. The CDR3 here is CALGIAGTETQYF. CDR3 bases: TGTGCGTTAGGGATAGCGGGGACAGAGACCCAGTACTTC.

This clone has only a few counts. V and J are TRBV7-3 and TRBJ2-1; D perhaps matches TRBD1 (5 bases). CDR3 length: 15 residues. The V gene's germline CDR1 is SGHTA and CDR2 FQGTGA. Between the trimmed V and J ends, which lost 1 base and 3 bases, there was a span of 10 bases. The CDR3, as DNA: TGTGCCAGCAGCTTAAGTCAGGGCCTCTACAATGAGCAGTTCTTC. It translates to CASSLSQGLYNEQFF.

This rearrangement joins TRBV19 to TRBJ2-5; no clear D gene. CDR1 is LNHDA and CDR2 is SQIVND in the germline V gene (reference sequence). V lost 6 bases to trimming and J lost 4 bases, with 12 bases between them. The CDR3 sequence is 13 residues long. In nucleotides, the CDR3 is TGTGCCAGTAGGCCCGCTGCCCGAGAGACCCAGTACTTC. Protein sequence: CASRPAARETQYF.

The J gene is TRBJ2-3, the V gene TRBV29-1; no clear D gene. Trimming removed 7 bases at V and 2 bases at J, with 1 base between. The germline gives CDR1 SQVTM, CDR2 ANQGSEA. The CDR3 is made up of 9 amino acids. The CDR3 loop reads CSATDTQYF. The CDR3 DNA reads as TGCAGCGCCACAGATACGCAGTATTTT.

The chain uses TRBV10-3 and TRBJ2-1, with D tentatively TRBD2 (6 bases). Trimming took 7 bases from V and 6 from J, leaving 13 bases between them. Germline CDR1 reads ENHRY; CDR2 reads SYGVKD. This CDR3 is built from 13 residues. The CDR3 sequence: CAITGEIGNEQFF. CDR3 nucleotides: TGTGCCATCACGGGGGAAATTGGCAATGAGCAGTTCTTC.

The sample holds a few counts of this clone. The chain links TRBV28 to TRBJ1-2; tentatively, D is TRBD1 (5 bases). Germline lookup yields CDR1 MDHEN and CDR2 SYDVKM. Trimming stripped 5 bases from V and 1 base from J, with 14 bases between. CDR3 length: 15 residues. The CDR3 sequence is CASSGGEPNNYGYTF. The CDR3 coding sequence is TGTGCCAGCAGTGGGGGGGAACCTAATAACTATGGCTACACCTTC.

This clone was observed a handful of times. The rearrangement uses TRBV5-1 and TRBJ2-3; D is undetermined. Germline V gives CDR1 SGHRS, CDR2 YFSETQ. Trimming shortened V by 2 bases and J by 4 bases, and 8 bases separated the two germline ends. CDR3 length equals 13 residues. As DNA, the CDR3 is TGCGCCAGCAGCTTTCCAGGACCAGATACGCAGTATTTT. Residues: CASSFPGPDTQYF.